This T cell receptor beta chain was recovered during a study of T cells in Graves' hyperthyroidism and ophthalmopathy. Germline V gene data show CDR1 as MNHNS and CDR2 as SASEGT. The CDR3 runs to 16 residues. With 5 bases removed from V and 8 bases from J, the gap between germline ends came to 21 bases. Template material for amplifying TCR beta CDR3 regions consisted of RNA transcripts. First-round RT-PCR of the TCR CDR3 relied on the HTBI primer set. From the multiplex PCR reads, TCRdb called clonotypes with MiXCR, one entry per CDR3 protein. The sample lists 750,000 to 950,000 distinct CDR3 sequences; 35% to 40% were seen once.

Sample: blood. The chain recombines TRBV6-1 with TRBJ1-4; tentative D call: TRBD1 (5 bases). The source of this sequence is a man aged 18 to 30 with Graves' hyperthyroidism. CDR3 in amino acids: CASSQQGPKAQEKLFF. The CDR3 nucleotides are TGTGCCAGCAGTCAGCAGGGACCGAAAGCACAAGAAAAACTGTTTTTT.